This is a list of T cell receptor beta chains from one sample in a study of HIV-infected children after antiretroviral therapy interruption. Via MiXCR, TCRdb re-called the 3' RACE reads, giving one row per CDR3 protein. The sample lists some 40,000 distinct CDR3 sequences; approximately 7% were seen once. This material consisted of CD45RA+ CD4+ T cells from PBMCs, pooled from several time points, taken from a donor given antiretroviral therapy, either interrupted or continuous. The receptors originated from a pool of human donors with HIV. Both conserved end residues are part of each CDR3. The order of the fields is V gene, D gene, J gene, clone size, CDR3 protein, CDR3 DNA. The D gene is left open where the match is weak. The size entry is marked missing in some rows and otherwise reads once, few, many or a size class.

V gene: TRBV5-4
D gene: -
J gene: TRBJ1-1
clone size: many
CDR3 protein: CASSLLGREAFF
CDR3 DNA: TGTGCCAGCAGCCTACTGGGGAGAGAAGCTTTCTTT

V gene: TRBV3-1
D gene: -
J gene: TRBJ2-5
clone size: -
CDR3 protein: CASSQETLETETQYF
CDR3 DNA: TGTGCCAGCAGCCAGGAAACACTAGAAACGGAGACCCAGTACTTC

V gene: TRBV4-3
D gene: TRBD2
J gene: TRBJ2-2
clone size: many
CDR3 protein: CASSPRRGSGYGELFF
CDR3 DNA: TGCGCCAGCAGCCCTCGAAGAGGTAGCGGGTACGGGGAGCTGTTTTTT

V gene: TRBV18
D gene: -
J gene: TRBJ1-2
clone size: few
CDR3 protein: CASSPQGVYYGYTF
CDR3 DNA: TGTGCCAGCTCACCACAGGGGGTCTACTATGGCTACACCTTC

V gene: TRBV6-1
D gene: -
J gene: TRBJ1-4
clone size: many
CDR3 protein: CASSELGAGNEKLFF
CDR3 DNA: TGTGCCAGCAGTGAATTGGGGGCCGGGAATGAAAAACTGTTTTTT

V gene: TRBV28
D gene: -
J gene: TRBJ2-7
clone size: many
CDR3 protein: CASSFVSAGRDSYEQYF
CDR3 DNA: TGTGCCAGCAGTTTCGTTTCAGCAGGGCGAGACTCCTACGAGCAGTACTTC

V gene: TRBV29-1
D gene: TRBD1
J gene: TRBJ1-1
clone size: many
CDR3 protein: CSVEGTGENTEAFF
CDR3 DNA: TGCAGCGTTGAAGGGACAGGGGAGAACACTGAAGCTTTCTTT

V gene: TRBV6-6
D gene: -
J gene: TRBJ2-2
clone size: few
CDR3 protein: CASSSRQSNTGELFF
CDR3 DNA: TGTGCCAGCAGCAGTAGACAGAGCAACACCGGGGAGCTGTTTTTT

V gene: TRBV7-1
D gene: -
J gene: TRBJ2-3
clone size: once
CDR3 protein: CASSLIGPTDTQYF
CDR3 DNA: TGTGCCAGCAGCCTCATCGGACCCACAGATACGCAGTATTTT

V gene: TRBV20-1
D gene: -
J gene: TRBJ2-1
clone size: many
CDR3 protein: CSARRFGVNEQFF
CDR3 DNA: TGCAGTGCGCGGCGGTTTGGGGTCAATGAGCAGTTCTTC

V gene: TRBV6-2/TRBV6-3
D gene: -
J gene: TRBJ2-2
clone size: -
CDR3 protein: CASSYSRHIWNTGELFF
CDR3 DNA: TGTGCCAGCAGTTACTCTCGTCACATCTGGAACACCGGGGAGCTGTTTTTT

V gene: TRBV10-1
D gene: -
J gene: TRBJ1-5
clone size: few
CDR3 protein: CASSESTGPQHF
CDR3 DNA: TGCGCCAGCAGTGAGTCTACCGGGCCCCAGCATTTT

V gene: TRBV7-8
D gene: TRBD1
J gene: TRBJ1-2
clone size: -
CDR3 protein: CASSLGTGGEGYTF
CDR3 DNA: TGTGCCAGCAGCTTAGGGACAGGGGGCGAAGGCTACACCTTC

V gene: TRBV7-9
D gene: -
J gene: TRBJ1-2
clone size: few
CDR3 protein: CASSIGPTNYGYTF
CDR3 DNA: TGTGCCAGCAGCATCGGGCCGACTAACTATGGCTACACCTTC

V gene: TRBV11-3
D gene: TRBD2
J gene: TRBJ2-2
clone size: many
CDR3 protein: CASSRREGTGELFF
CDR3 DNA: TGTGCCAGCAGCCGGCGGGAGGGCACCGGGGAGCTGTTTTTT

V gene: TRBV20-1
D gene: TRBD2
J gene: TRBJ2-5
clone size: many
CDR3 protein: CSARDLRTGGEETQYF
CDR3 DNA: TGCAGTGCTAGAGATCTTAGGACGGGAGGTGAAGAGACCCAGTACTTC

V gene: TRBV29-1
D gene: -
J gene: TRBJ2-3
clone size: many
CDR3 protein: CSVEAGFTDTQYF
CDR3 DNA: TGCAGCGTTGAGGCTGGATTCACAGATACGCAGTATTTT

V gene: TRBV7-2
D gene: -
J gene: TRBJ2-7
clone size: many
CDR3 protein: CASSLPGAYEQYF
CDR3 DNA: TGTGCCAGCAGCTTACCGGGAGCTTACGAGCAGTACTTC

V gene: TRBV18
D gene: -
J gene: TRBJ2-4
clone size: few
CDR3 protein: CASSRRQAENIQYF
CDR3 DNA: TGTGCCAGCTCACGAAGACAGGCTGAAAACATTCAGTACTTC

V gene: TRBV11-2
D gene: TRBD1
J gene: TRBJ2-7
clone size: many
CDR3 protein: CASSPTGTVLYEQYF
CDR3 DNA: TGTGCCAGCAGCCCTACAGGGACAGTTCTCTACGAGCAGTACTTC

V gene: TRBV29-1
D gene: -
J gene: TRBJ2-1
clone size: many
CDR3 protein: CSVEVGRASGEQFF
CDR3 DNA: TGCAGCGTTGAAGTGGGCAGGGCCTCCGGGGAGCAGTTCTTC

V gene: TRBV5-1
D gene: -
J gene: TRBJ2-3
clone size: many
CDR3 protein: CASSLAPTGLSGPDTQYF
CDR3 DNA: TGCGCCAGCAGCTTGGCCCCGACAGGCCTAAGTGGTCCAGATACGCAGTATTTT

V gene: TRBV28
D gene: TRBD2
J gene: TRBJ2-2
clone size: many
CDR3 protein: CASSEFIAGTNTGELFF
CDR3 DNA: TGTGCCAGCAGCGAATTTATAGCGGGAACGAACACCGGGGAGCTGTTTTTT

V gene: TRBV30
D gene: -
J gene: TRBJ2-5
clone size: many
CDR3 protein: CAWIGEDTQYF
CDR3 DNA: TGTGCCTGGATCGGGGAAGACACCCAGTACTTT